The rows below give T cell receptor beta chains drawn from one sample of a study of shared clonotypes between healthy human individuals. TCRdb's table, derived via immunoSEQ multiplex PCR, lists solely in-frame clones and lacks some. In the table there are approximately 2,000,000 clones, around 93% of which are singletons. The sequencing input was naive CD8+ T cells from PBMCs. The source is a man between 18 and 35 years old in good health. Some clones in this sample may be carry-over from other donors' samples. Both conserved end residues are part of each CDR3.

CASSLDLADDGYTF	TRBJ1-2	TRBV11-2
CASSLGYRYEQYF	TRBJ2-7	TRBV27
CASSLEDRPYGYTF	TRBJ1-2	TRBV7-9
CASSVGQGTTYEQYF	TRBJ2-7	TRBV5-1
CASSAVGLDCRTSGTDTQYF	TRBJ2-3	TRBV10-1
CASSQGGSPSSYEQYF	TRBJ2-7	TRBV14
CASSPRDSGGYTF	TRBJ1-2	TRBV7-3
CAIRNERDGTYEQYF	TRBJ2-7	TRBV10-3
CASSPRETIYEQYF	TRBJ2-7	TRBV7-6
CATSRDRDRGNYEQYF	TRBJ2-7	TRBV15
CASSLAGGLADYEQYF	TRBJ2-7	TRBV7-9
CASSSTGGRETQYF	TRBJ2-5	TRBV13
CASSPSGGLGTGELFF	TRBJ2-2	TRBV27
CATGTAGTEAFF	TRBJ1-1	TRBV19
CASSTFGTNTEAFF	TRBJ1-1	TRBV13
CASSNRDRGLYEQYF	TRBJ2-7	TRBV19